What follows are 28 T cell receptor beta chains derived from one specimen sequenced in a study of regulatory T cells in long-lasting Graves disease. HTBI primers from iRepertoire and Arm-PCR of CDR3 regions yielded the TCR beta libraries. From the multiplex PCR reads, TCRdb called clonotypes with MiXCR, one entry per CDR3 protein. The table records 400,000 to 500,000 distinct CDR3 sequences, about a sixth of them present only once. The time point here: newly diagnosed GD, antithyroid drugs for less than 3 months. Extracted RNA from PBMCs served as the source of the TCR library. These data were also filed under a second study, of T cells in Graves' hyperthyroidism and ophthalmopathy.

The sequenced sample was peripheral blood mononuclear cells (PBMCs), obtained at new diagnosis, from a patient treated with antithyroid drugs. The receptors here all came from a woman between 25 and 40 years old with Graves disease.

This clonotype was recorded at least ten times. V gene TRBV7-6 combines with J gene TRBJ1-3; possibly TRBD1 for D (6 bases). CDR3 length: 15 amino acids. Per the germline V gene, CDR1 is SGHVS and CDR2 is FNYEAQ. The germline V and J ends were trimmed by 5 bases and 0 bases, with 11 bases remaining between them. CDR3 sequence (DNA): TGTGCCAGCAGCCAAACAGGGAACTCTGGAAACACCATATATTTT. Amino acids: CASSQTGNSGNTIYF. The entire variable domain, with the rest obtained from reference TRBV7-6 and TRBJ1-3, is as follows: GAGVSQSPRYKVTKRGQDVALRCDPISGHVSLYWYRQALGQGPEFLTYFNYEAQQDKSGLPNDRFSAERPEGSISTLTIQRTEQRDSAMYRCASSQTGNSGNTIYFGEGSWLTVV.

This clonotype was detected a few times. The chain couples TRBV28 to TRBJ2-2; 10 bases are a match to TRBD2. Germline assignment: CDR1 MDHEN and CDR2 SYDVKM. The V and J ends lost 6 bases and 5 bases, in that order; junction bases with no gene match: 9. The CDR3 has 16 amino acids. The DNA of the CDR3 is TGTGCCAGCAGGAATCCGGGACTAGCGTATACCGGGGAGCTGTTTTTT. Translation gives CASRNPGLAYTGELFF. The full variable domain, in which reference TRBV28 and TRBJ2-2 provide the parts outside the CDR3, is DVKVTQSSRYLVKRTGEKVFLECVQDMDHENMFWYRQDPGLGLRLIYFSYDVKMKEKGDIPEGYSVSREKKERFSLILESASTNQTSMYLCASRNPGLAYTGELFFGEGSRLTVL.

The chain combines TRBV6-1 with TRBJ2-4; a weak D match, TRBD1 (5 bases). Deletions cut 6 bases from V and 5 bases from J, with 20 bases between. This CDR3 comprises 16 residues. Germline V lookup: CDR1 MNHNS, CDR2 SASEGT. The CDR3 DNA is TGTGCCAGCAGCATGACAGCGACTTTTACGGAAAACATTCAGTACTTC. It codes for CASSMTATFTENIQYF.

Concerning this clonotype: A read error may explain this, as a much larger clone is one base away. The chain combines TRBV6-1 with TRBJ2-5; no firm D call. Germline V gives CDR1 MNHNS, CDR2 SASEGT. The CDR3 length is 14 residues. The CDR3 is CAISDSGPQGTQYF. CDR3 bases: TGTGCCATCAGTGATAGTGGACCACAAGGGACCCAGTACTTC.

This clonotype was picked up a small number of times. This chain connects TRBV12-3 or TRBV12-4 to TRBJ2-1; the match to TRBD2 covers 14 bases. This CDR3 contains 18 residues. J was trimmed by 10 bases and V by 6 bases; bases with no gene match: 17. CDR3 residues: CASRTKGKGTSGSLEQFF. The CDR3 DNA sequence: TGTGCCAGCAGGACGAAGGGGAAGGGGACTAGCGGGAGTTTGGAGCAGTTCTTC.

This chain's CDR3 is CASREGLGDRALWEQYF. The CDR3 DNA reads TGTGCCAGCAGGGAGGGGTTGGGGGACAGGGCCCTCTGGGAGCAGTACTTC. The chain couples TRBV6-1 to TRBJ2-7; 9 nucleotides agree with TRBD1. This CDR3 spans 17 amino acids. Trimming removed 6 bases from V and 7 bases from J; junction bases left unmatched: 19. Germline-derived CDR1 and CDR2 are MNHNS and SASEGT.

The rearrangement uses TRBV27 and TRBJ2-5; unclear D gene. Deletions cut 2 bases from V and 5 bases from J, with 12 bases between. Germline V gives CDR1 MNHEY, CDR2 SMNVEV (reference sequence). CDR3 length: 14 amino acids. The CDR3 spells CASSLVERRETQYF. The CDR3 region has the DNA TGTGCCAGCAGTTTAGTGGAGAGACGGGAGACCCAGTACTTC.

A few counts support this clonotype. This chain joins TRBV27 and TRBJ2-5, with D possibly TRBD2 on 5 matching bases. CDR1 MNHEY and CDR2 SMNVEV come from the germline V gene (reference sequence). Trimming removed 0 bases at V and 4 bases at J, with 18 bases between. There are 17 residues in the CDR3. CDR3 sequence reads: CASSLSWRALNGETQYF. In DNA, the CDR3 is TGTGCCAGCAGTTTATCCTGGCGGGCCCTGAATGGAGAGACCCAGTACTTC.

The chain carries TRBV5-1 and TRBJ2-6; no firm D call. The V and J ends lost 6 bases and 1 base respectively, with 11 bases between them. Germline V gene sequence: CDR1 SGHRS, CDR2 YFSETQ. There are 15 residues in the CDR3. The CDR3 DNA reads TGCGCCAGCACCGGGCTTGGTTCTGGGGCCAACGTCCTGACTTTC. This sequence encodes CASTGLGSGANVLTF.

This clonotype was found a few times. The J gene is TRBJ2-3, the V gene TRBV10-3; D gene unclear. Germline loops: CDR1 ENHRY, CDR2 SYGVKD. Trimming pared 0 bases from V and 7 bases from J, leaving 17 bases between. This CDR3 contains 16 residues. Here the CDR3 DNA reads TGTGCCATCAGTGAGTCGGGTACCACCATACGGAATACGCAGTATTTT. It codes for CAISESGTTIRNTQYF.

This clonotype has a count of ten or more. This chain links TRBV2 with TRBJ1-1, with D possibly TRBD1 on 6 matching bases. CDR1 and CDR2 (germline): SNHLY, FYNNEI. The CDR3 has 14 amino acids. Trimming stripped 4 bases from V and 0 bases from J, with 9 bases between. CDR3 bases: TGTGCCAGCAGTGCAGGACAGCTGAACACTGAAGCTTTCTTT. It translates to CASSAGQLNTEAFF.

A word on this clonotype: Relative to the germline gene, one junction end is altered; a read error may explain this. The chain combines TRBV2 with TRBJ1-3; the D is unclear. This CDR3 is built from 11 residues. The germline gives CDR1 SNHLY, CDR2 FYNNEI. CDR3 coding DNA: TGTGCCAGCAGACTAGCAAACGCCATATATTTT. This encodes CASRLANAIYF. Using reference TRBV2 and TRBJ1-3 for the parts outside the CDR3, the full variable domain is EPEVTQTPSHQVTQMGQEVILRCVPISNHLYFYWYRQILGQKVEFLVSFYNNEISEKSEIFDDQFSVERPDGSNFTLKIRSTKLEDSAMYFCASRLANAIYFGEGSWLTVV.

This clonotype was seen ten or more times. The rearrangement links TRBV10-1 to TRBJ2-7; 7 bases are a match to TRBD2. This CDR3 comprises 14 residues. Germline V gives CDR1 WNHNN, CDR2 SYGVQD (reference sequence). With V trimmed by 4 bases and J by 5 bases, 8 bases remained unmatched. CDR3 DNA sequence: TGCGCCAGCAGTGGACGGCTAGCGGTCCACGAGCAGTACTTC. It translates to CASSGRLAVHEQYF.

For this clonotype: It may be a read error: a sequence one base away is much more abundant. The rearrangement uses TRBV29-1 and TRBJ1-1, with D perhaps TRBD1 (5 bases). CDR1 and CDR2 from the germline V gene are SQVTM and ANQGSEA. The length of the CDR3 is 13 residues. Trimming shortened V by 8 bases and J by 0 bases, and 13 bases separated the two germline ends. CDR3 sequence (DNA): TGCAGCTCATCTGGGGGGATGAACACTGAAGCTTTCTTT. Translated: CSSSGGMNTEAFF.

This clonotype was found many times. The chain has TRBV18 and TRBJ2-1; D gene unclear. The DNA end is a closer match to TRBJ2-5, so the J assignment may be wrong. The germline CDR1 and CDR2 sequences are KGHSH and LQKENI. This CDR3 is 18 amino acids long. DNA for the CDR3: TGTGCCAGCTCACAATGGACCACCCTAAGCGTATTTCAAGAGACCCAGTACTTC. This encodes CASSQWTTLSVFQETQYF.

This clonotype was recorded at least ten times. This rearrangement joins TRBV19 to TRBJ1-5; D possibly corresponds to TRBD1 (6 bases). The CDR3 covers 14 residues. The V and J ends lost 5 bases and 5 bases respectively, with 13 bases between them. From germline, CDR1 is LNHDA and CDR2 SQIVND (reference sequence). In DNA form, the CDR3 reads TGTGCCAGTAGTGGCAGGGGTATCCATCAGCCCCAGCATTTT. Protein product: CASSGRGIHQPQHF.

The rearrangement links TRBV14 to TRBJ2-5; possible D gene TRBD2, 6 bases. The CDR3 is 16 residues long. V lost 4 bases and J 5 bases, leaving 20 bases between the germline ends. In germline, CDR1 is SGHDN, CDR2 FVKESK. This chain's CDR3 is CASSLGLLLAGETQYF. In DNA form, the CDR3 reads TGTGCCAGCAGCCTTGGTCTGCTACTAGCAGGGGAGACCCAGTACTTC.

This clonotype was seen ten or more times. V usage is TRBV18 and J usage is TRBJ2-3; D remains ambiguous. The CDR3 is 16 amino acids. Trimming stripped 1 base from V and 0 bases from J, with 11 bases between. CDR1 and CDR2 from the germline V gene are KGHSH and LQKENI. The CDR3 loop reads CASSPRGRLSTDTQYF. In nucleotides, the CDR3 is TGTGCCAGCTCACCACGAGGTCGTCTTAGCACAGATACGCAGTATTTT.

The chain couples TRBV4-2 to TRBJ2-1; D is ambiguous. Germline V CDR1 and CDR2: LGHNA, YNFKEQ. V was cut by 0 bases and J by 0 bases, with 9 bases left in between. The CDR3 has 16 residues. The CDR3 DNA sequence: TGTGCCAGCAGCCAAGATATCCGGAGCTCCTACAATGAGCAGTTCTTC. This gives the protein CASSQDIRSSYNEQFF.

This clonotype was observed many times. The chain has TRBV5-5 and TRBJ2-1, with unresolved D. The CDR3 runs to 15 residues. From germline, CDR1 is SGHKS and CDR2 YYEKEE (reference sequence). V lost 3 bases and J 6 bases, leaving 16 bases between the germline ends. In DNA form, the CDR3 reads TGTGCCAGCAGCTCCGGCCTGAAAGCCATCAATGAGCAGTTCTTC. This codes for CASSSGLKAINEQFF.

A few counts support this clonotype. The chain uses TRBV27 and TRBJ1-3, with 10 bases lining up with TRBD1. The CDR3 is made up of 17 amino acids. Germline values: CDR1 MNHEY, CDR2 SMNVEV (reference sequence). Losses at the gene ends were 5 bases for V and 7 bases for J; bases not matched to a gene: 14. The DNA of the CDR3 is TGTGCCAGCAGTCCCGCGCCGGGACAGGGGCCAGGCAACACCATATATTTT. It codes for CASSPAPGQGPGNTIYF.

The sample holds many counts of this clonotype. At one boundary the junction diverges from the germline segment, which might be a read error. The chain couples TRBV3-1 to TRBJ2-7, with TRBD1 matching 7 bases. Per germline, CDR1 LGHDT and CDR2 YNNKEL (reference sequence). The CDR3 totals 13 residues. The CDR3 loop is CASKRQGYYEQYF. The CDR3 DNA is TGTGCCTCTAAGCGACAGGGCTACTACGAACAGTACTTC.

V usage is TRBV29-1 and J usage is TRBJ1-6; D unresolved. CDR1 and CDR2 (germline): SQVTM, ANQGSEA. The CDR3 has 15 amino acids. The V and J ends lost 2 bases and 0 bases respectively, with 8 bases between them. CDR3 residues: CSVEYESSYNSPLHF. The CDR3 region has the DNA TGCAGCGTTGAATACGAGAGCTCCTATAATTCACCCCTCCACTTT.

As concerns this clonotype: One junction end does not reproduce the germline sequence, and a read error may be involved. The J gene is TRBJ2-7, the V gene TRBV3-1, with D hard to call. CDR1 is LGHDT and CDR2 is YNNKEL in the germline V gene (reference sequence). This CDR3 region has 13 residues. The CDR3 nucleotides are TGTGCCAGCAGCCAGACCCTGCCTGGGTTCCTTCACTTC. Residues: CASSQTLPGFLHF.

There are many counts of this clonotype. The chain employs TRBV3-1 and TRBJ1-6; D perhaps matches TRBD1 (6 bases). The V gene's germline CDR1 is LGHDT and CDR2 YNNKEL (reference sequence). Deletions cut 6 bases from V and 7 bases from J, with 10 bases between. This CDR3 has 13 amino acids. CDR3 coding DNA: TGTGCCAGCAGTCAGGGGTGGAATTCACCCCTCCACTTT. Translated: CASSQGWNSPLHF.

This clonotype was observed many times. This sequence joins TRBV6-2 or TRBV6-3 and TRBJ2-6, with TRBD1 matching 8 bases. V gave up 0 bases and J gave up 0 bases; unmatched junction bases: 4. This CDR3 region has 18 residues. Germline CDR1 and CDR2: MNHEY and SVGEGT. The CDR3 DNA sequence: TGTGCCAGCAGTTACTCCAGGGACAGGAGCTCTGGGGCCAACGTCCTGACTTTC. This encodes CASSYSRDRSSGANVLTF.

Ten or more counts support this clonotype. The rearrangement links TRBV24-1 to TRBJ2-2, with 9 positions matching TRBD1. CDR1 is KGHDR, CDR2 SFDVKD, per germline. This CDR3 is built from 14 residues. The junction had 0 bases not matched to a gene; V was cut back by 5 bases and J by 3 bases. CDR3: CATSGQGDTGELFF. The CDR3 DNA follows: TGTGCCACCAGTGGACAGGGGGACACCGGGGAGCTGTTTTTT.

The chain recombines TRBV6-5 with TRBJ2-1; TRBD2 agrees at 8 bases. The germline V gene encodes CDR1 MNHEY and CDR2 SVGAGI. This CDR3 contains 12 residues. V lost 0 bases to trimming and J lost 16 bases; unmatched junction nucleotides: 5. CDR3 residues: CASSYSWREVFF. CDR3 DNA: TGTGCCAGCAGTTACTCGTGGCGGGAGGTCTTCTTC.